This paragraph reports one T cell receptor beta chain. Its antigen is not yet known. Nothing much larger sits one base from this clone, and base qualities are not available. The immunoSEQ Assay, a bias-controlled multiplex PCR, was used to amplify TCRbeta CDR3 regions from genomic DNA. The original pipeline was this. Within the assay, amplification of reference gene primers was used to estimate how many nucleated cells each sample contained. To quantify the absolute abundance of each unique TCRbeta CDR3 rearrangement, sequence reads were collapsed and filtered. Productive Simpson clonality was computed per sample as the square root of Simpson's diversity index over productive rearrangements. This is the immuneACCESS table as TCRdb keeps it, with only in-frame sequences that have V and J called. A part of the clones is gone; compared with another copy, unresolved V genes explain less than half, and the rest is unexplained. The V and J calls and clone size were taken over from that table, and D and trimming were inferred from the DNA. In this sample the table shows just under 350,000 clones, 90% to 95% of which occur a single time. The ten largest clones add up to roughly 3.5% of the sample.

Another Seattle source contributed samples from volunteer blood donors who had recovered from COVID-19. Collaborating institutions collected whole blood in K2EDTA tubes following their own protocols. For TCRbeta analysis, collaborators shipped samples as frozen whole blood, isolated PBMCs, or DNA extracted from either of those sample types. This record belongs to a study of blood T cell repertoires in COVID-19 (dated by TCRdb to about 2020). In terms of the full investigation: The collaborator samples originated in the United States, Italy and Spain and spanned the acute and convalescent phases of COVID-19. Where HLA class I and class II types were available, the types were taken from metadata supplied by the sample provider, not from assay-based typing. Nearly every sample came with metadata listing a de-identified subject ID, COVID-19 status, age in years and sex. The dataset comprised deeply sampled blood TCRbeta repertoires from subjects exposed to, actively infected with, or recovered from COVID-19. The repertoires were released in a freely available public database meant as a resource for research on the immune response to SARS-CoV-2. The prospective study material was composed of cDNA or gDNA derived from T cells, B-cell-depleted T cells, or PBMCs. Samples came from the ongoing ImmuneRACE study (first 160 participants) plus 1,254 subjects from 6 global collaborators. General study outcomes and caveats: The amount of clinical and demographic metadata varied by source and participant and was provided uncurated.

V and J are truncated by 4 bases and 4 bases respectively, leaving an intervening sequence of 13 bases. The germline V gene gives CDR1 as SNHLY and CDR2 as FYNNEI. From cysteine to phenylalanine, the CDR3 is 15 amino acids long. The CDR3 DNA has 45 bases and is translated from base 1. The chain uses TRBV2 and TRBJ2-2, and TRBD2 may be the D gene, going by 5 matching bases. This TCR derives from a woman younger than 30 who had recovered from COVID-19. Sample: peripheral blood. The CDR3 protein is CASSVASSGTGELFF. The nucleotide sequence reads TGTGCCAGCAGTGTGGCTAGCAGTGGCACCGGGGAGCTGTTTTTT.